This entry concerns a single TCR beta chain. In the original workflow: Estimates of nucleated cell counts were drawn from the amplification of reference gene primers. Libraries were prepared by immunoSEQ multiplex PCR; TCRdb keeps only in-frame clonotypes and omits some of them. The V and J calls and clone size were taken over from that table, and D and trimming were inferred from the DNA. The table lists about 260,000 clones, about 90% of them singletons. The V end lost 10 bases, the J end lost 7 bases, and 16 bases lay between the germline ends. The germline gives CDR1 MNHNY, CDR2 SVGAGI (reference sequence). The CDR3 runs 12 residues. The data belong to a study of blood T cell repertoires in COVID-19. Overall study context: Spain, Italy and the United States supplied samples that represented acute and convalescent COVID-19. Sources were T cells, B-cell-depleted T cells, or PBMCs; the material itself was cDNA or gDNA.

This clonotype was obtained from a woman aged 40 to 50 with acute or convalescent COVID-19. V and J are TRBV6-6 and TRBJ1-1, with a tentative D call TRBD1 (6 bases). Input material: peripheral blood. CDR3 sequence reads: CATQGMFSEAFF. The CDR3 coding sequence is TGTGCCACCCAGGGGATGTTCAGTGAAGCTTTCTTT.